The 26 T cell receptor beta chains in this list originate from one sample, sequenced in a study of Graves' ophthalmopathy and Graves' hyperthyroidism. For repertoire sequencing, the TCR beta CDR3 regions were amplified from RNA transcripts. A first-round RT-PCR used HTBI primers, followed by a second-round multiplex PCR. MiXCR, applied by TCRdb to the multiplex PCR reads, yields one record per CDR3 protein. The data hold hundreds of thousands of distinct CDR3 sequences, with about 20% observed a single time. The specimen was peripheral blood. Source of these receptors: a woman aged 18-30 years with stable Graves' hyperthyroidism. Some clones in this sample may be carry-over from other donors' samples.

This rearrangement joins TRBV10-1 to TRBJ2-7; tentatively, D is TRBD2 (5 bases). Germline V lookup: CDR1 WNHNN, CDR2 SYGVQD (reference sequence). The V gene lost 3 bases and the J gene lost 5 bases, with 11 bases spanning the gap. The CDR3 length is 13 residues. CDR3 protein: CASSEGLGNEQYF. The DNA of the CDR3 is TGCGCCAGCAGTGAAGGACTCGGGAACGAGCAGTACTTC.

This clonotype was found many times. The junction shows a germline mismatch at one end, possibly a read error. The chain is built from TRBV28 and TRBJ1-1, with 7 bases matching TRBD1. Germline CDR1 and CDR2: MDHEN and SYDVKM. The CDR3 consists of 12 residues. The CDR3: CASKTGNPEAFF. The CDR3 DNA is TGTGCCAGCAAGACAGGGAACCCTGAAGCTTTCTTT.

This clonotype was detected ten times or more. The chain combines TRBV6-1 with TRBJ2-2, with D unresolved. Between the trimmed V and J ends, which lost 3 bases and 5 bases, there was a span of 7 bases. The CDR3 sequence is 13 residues long. The V gene's germline CDR1 is MNHNS and CDR2 SASEGT. The CDR3 sequence is CASSDGVTGELFF. The CDR3 nucleotides are TGTGCCAGCAGTGATGGGGTAACCGGGGAGCTGTTTTTT.

This chain uses TRBV12-5 with TRBJ2-7, with D unclear. From germline, CDR1 is LGHNT and CDR2 FRNRAP. Trimming removed 4 bases at V and 0 bases at J, with 22 bases between. The CDR3 has 18 amino acids. The CDR3 coding sequence is TGTGCTAGTGGTTCCCGACGGTGGGCCAGCGAGAGCTCCTACGAGCAGTACTTC. Protein: CASGSRRWASESSYEQYF.

This clonotype was observed many times. J is TRBJ1-5 and V is TRBV28, with D perhaps matching TRBD1 (5 bases). The germline V gene has CDR1 MDHEN and CDR2 SYDVKM. Trimming removed 0 bases from V and 4 bases from J, with 7 bases in between. This CDR3 is 14 amino acids long. CDR3 amino acids: CASSLWDTNQPQHF. CDR3 sequence (DNA): TGTGCCAGCAGTTTATGGGACACAAATCAGCCCCAGCATTTT.

V gene TRBV6-5 combines with J gene TRBJ1-1; D uncertain. The V gene lost 2 bases and the J gene lost 10 bases, with 11 bases spanning the gap. CDR3 length equals 12 residues. The germline V gene encodes CDR1 MNHEY and CDR2 SVGAGI. Here the CDR3 DNA reads TGTGCCAGCAGTTACGGGGAGGAGGGAGCTTTCTTT. Protein: CASSYGEEGAFF.

This clonotype was found many times. The rearrangement links TRBV5-4 to TRBJ1-3; D is uncertain. Germline assignment: CDR1 SGHNT and CDR2 YYREEE (reference sequence). Trimming shortened V by 0 bases and J by 2 bases, and 9 bases separated the two germline ends. This CDR3 has 15 residues. CDR3 region: CASSLELAAGNTIYF. The CDR3 DNA reads TGTGCCAGCAGCTTGGAGCTTGCAGCTGGAAACACCATATATTTT.

The chain is built from TRBV19 and TRBJ1-1, with unresolved D. V lost 4 bases and J lost 1, with 10 bases in between. Germline-derived CDR1 and CDR2 are LNHDA and SQIVND (reference sequence). This CDR3 has 14 residues. The CDR3 reads CASSTSGANTEAFF. The DNA for the CDR3 is TGTGCCAGTAGTACCTCAGGAGCGAACACTGAAGCTTTCTTT.

Turning to this clonotype: This CDR3 fails to terminate in the conserved phenylalanine or tryptophan, so it likely reflects a read error. V is TRBV12-3 or TRBV12-4 and J is TRBJ2-7; D gene uncertain. The CDR3 spans 12 residues. The DNA of the CDR3 is TGTGCCAGTAGTTTTGTAGTCCACGAGCAGTACTAC. Its translation: CASSFVVHEQYY.

This chain joins TRBV24-1 and TRBJ2-5; D may be TRBD1 or TRBD2 (5 bases each). Germline CDR1 KGHDR, CDR2 SFDVKD. The CDR3 extends over 13 amino acids. The V end was cut by 6 bases, the J end by 4 bases, with 11 bases between. In nucleotides, the CDR3 is TGTGCCACCAGTCAAGGGGACCGAGAGACCCAGTACTTC. It codes for CATSQGDRETQYF.

This clonotype was detected ten times or more. The CDR3 region is CSARAPRDSPYEQYF. The DNA for the CDR3 is TGCAGTGCTAGAGCCCCCCGTGACAGTCCTTACGAGCAGTACTTC. The V gene is TRBV20-1, the J gene TRBJ2-7; D is perhaps TRBD1 (5 bases). The CDR3 has 15 residues. V shed 1 base and J shed 4 bases, with 17 bases lying between them. CDR1 is DFQATT and CDR2 is SNEGSKA in the germline V gene (reference sequence).

This clonotype was picked up many times. The V and J genes are TRBV9 and TRBJ1-2, with D hard to call. The CDR3 totals 16 residues. Trimming shortened V by 3 bases and J by 0 bases, and 15 bases separated the two germline ends. Looked up from germline, CDR1 is SGDLS and CDR2 is YYNGEE. In DNA form, the CDR3 reads TGTGCCAGCAGCGGTAAGCCCACCTCCTCTAACTATGGCTACACCTTC. The encoded protein is CASSGKPTSSNYGYTF.

CDR3 amino acids: CASSEPGRGANTEAFF. In DNA form, the CDR3 reads TGTGCCAGCAGTGAACCTGGGCGGGGGGCGAACACTGAAGCTTTCTTT. This sequence joins TRBV2 and TRBJ1-1, with a weak D call TRBD1 (6 bases). With 2 bases removed from V and 1 base from J, the gap between germline ends came to 14 bases. This CDR3 has 16 residues. The germline gives CDR1 SNHLY, CDR2 FYNNEI.

There are many counts of this clonotype. The rearrangement links TRBV20-1 to TRBJ2-6, with D perhaps TRBD2 (6 bases). V was cut by 1 base and J by 0 bases, with 13 bases left in between. The CDR3 sequence is 17 residues long. CDR1 and CDR2 (germline): DFQATT, SNEGSKA (reference sequence). This CDR3 reads CSARVGGTGSGANVLTF. The CDR3 region has the DNA TGCAGTGCTAGAGTTGGCGGGACGGGCTCTGGGGCCAACGTCCTGACTTTC.

This clonotype was counted many times. The rearrangement joins TRBV6-5 to TRBJ1-3, with TRBD1 identical over 8 bases. The CDR3 loop spans 17 amino acids. The V and J ends lost 4 bases and 4 bases, in that order; junction bases with no gene match: 12. Germline V CDR1 and CDR2: MNHEY, SVGAGI. CDR3: CASSSYKQGAQGNTIYF. The CDR3 DNA is TGTGCCAGCAGTTCCTACAAGCAGGGGGCGCAGGGAAACACCATATATTTT.

The V and J genes are TRBV6-1 and TRBJ2-7, with D possibly TRBD1 on 6 matching bases. This CDR3 has 15 amino acids. Trimming stripped 6 bases from V and 3 bases from J, with 18 bases between. Per the germline V gene, CDR1 is MNHNS and CDR2 is SASEGT. For the CDR3, the DNA is TGTGCCAGCAGCCTCACAGGGCAGGCAGGCTACGAGCAGTACTTC. Encoded protein: CASSLTGQAGYEQYF.

As to this clonotype: Its ends do not fully match the called genes, so a read error is possible. V is TRBV13 and J is TRBJ1-2; D remains ambiguous. CDR1 is PRHDT, CDR2 FYEKMQ, per germline (reference sequence). The CDR3 length is 13 residues. CDR3 region: CASSLLQIYGYTF. The CDR3 nucleotides are TGTGCCAGCAGCTTACTACAGATCTATGGTTACACCTTC.

The gene calls are TRBV28 and TRBJ1-1; D not certain. Germline CDR1 reads MDHEN; CDR2 reads SYDVKM. The CDR3 runs 11 residues. Trimming removed 8 bases at V and 4 bases at J, with 8 bases between. The CDR3 region is CASGFRTEAFF. In DNA form, the CDR3 reads TGTGCCAGCGGATTCCGCACTGAAGCTTTCTTT.

This chain links TRBV7-9 with TRBJ2-7, with 9 positions matching TRBD2. The V gene's germline CDR1 is SEHNR and CDR2 FQNEAQ (reference sequence). The CDR3 spans 15 residues. Germline trimming cut 5 bases from V and 3 bases from J; bases unmatched to any gene: 8. This CDR3 reads CASSPLAGKGYEQYF. The CDR3 nucleotides read TGTGCCAGCAGCCCGCTAGCGGGAAAGGGCTACGAGCAGTACTTC.

This clonotype was observed many times. The chain links TRBV12-5 to TRBJ1-1, with D possibly matching TRBD1 (5 bases). CDR3 length: 15 residues. V was trimmed by 5 bases and J by 0 bases, leaving 13 bases between them. Per the germline V gene, CDR1 is LGHNT and CDR2 is FRNRAP. CDR3 bases: TGTGCTAGTGGTCCCGGGGCGTCCATGAACACTGAAGCTTTCTTT. Protein product: CASGPGASMNTEAFF. Complete variable domain (other parts from reference TRBV12-5 and TRBJ1-1): DARVTQTPRHKVTEMGQEVTMRCQPILGHNTVFWYRQTMMQGLELLAYFRNRAPLDDSGMPKDRFSAEMPDATLATLKIQPSEPRDSAVYFCASGPGASMNTEAFFGQGTRLTVV.

V and J are TRBV6-1 and TRBJ2-7; D is undetermined. The CDR3 runs to 14 residues. V gave up 6 bases and J gave up 0 bases, with 12 bases separating them. CDR1 is MNHNS and CDR2 is SASEGT in the germline V gene. CDR3 sequence reads: CASRGTSSSYEQYF. The CDR3 DNA is TGTGCCAGCAGGGGCACATCGAGCTCCTACGAGCAGTACTTC.

This clonotype was found many times. V gene TRBV6-1 combines with J gene TRBJ1-1; TRBD1 is a possible D gene (5 bases). There are 13 residues in the CDR3. Trimming stripped 11 bases from V and 5 bases from J, with 18 bases between. Germline CDR1 reads MNHNS; CDR2 reads SASEGT. The CDR3 protein is CAARGMGGTEAFF. CDR3 bases: TGTGCCGCGAGAGGGATGGGGGGGACTGAAGCTTTCTTT.

This clonotype was seen ten or more times. The CDR3 nucleotides are TGTGCCAGCAGTTGGACAGGGGATCAGCCCCAGCATTTT. It translates to CASSWTGDQPQHF. The rearrangement links TRBV12-3 or TRBV12-4 to TRBJ1-5; 9 nucleotides line up with TRBD1. Trimming took 4 bases from V and 5 from J; bases not matched to a gene: 0. The CDR3 has 13 amino acids.

The chain has TRBV12-3 or TRBV12-4 and TRBJ2-7; 7 nucleotides align to TRBD1. The CDR3 length is 16 residues. Trimming removed 3 bases from V and 4 bases from J; junction bases left unmatched: 12. In nucleotides, the CDR3 is TGTGCCAGCAGTTTCCTGCTTGGGGGACAGATATACGAGCAGTACTTC. It specifies CASSFLLGGQIYEQYF.

The genes are TRBV6-5 and TRBJ2-7; D unclear. The CDR3 length is 15 residues. Germline CDR1 and CDR2: MNHEY and SVGAGI. V gave up 2 bases and J gave up 3 bases, with 14 bases separating them. The CDR3 DNA sequence: TGTGCCAGCAGTTACGCCGCGTCTCTACTCTACGAGCAGTACTTC. Residues: CASSYAASLLYEQYF.

V usage is TRBV12-3 or TRBV12-4 and J usage is TRBJ2-7, with D perhaps TRBD2 (6 bases). Trimming stripped 5 bases from V and 6 bases from J, with 14 bases between. This CDR3 has 13 residues. The CDR3 DNA reads as TGTGCCAGCAGTCAAACCCACGGGGGCGAGCAGTACTTC. Translated: CASSQTHGGEQYF.